Each of the 3 T cell receptor beta chains below was sequenced from the same sample in a study of blood T cell repertoires in COVID-19 (dated by TCRdb to the early 2020s). Library generation was performed with the immunoSEQ multiplex PCR assay. TCRdb's version of the immuneACCESS table is confined to in-frame rearrangements and falls short of the full clone set. An unresolved V gene accounts for under half of the shortfall where checked; the remainder is of unknown origin. This sample is represented by 120,000 or so clones; roughly 84% of them were singletons. Clones ranked in the top ten supply about an eighth of the sample. The sample was peripheral blood. These receptors were obtained from a woman in her twenties or thirties who had recovered from COVID-19.

The V and J genes are TRBV18 and TRBJ1-4; D remains ambiguous. The germline CDR1 and CDR2 sequences are KGHSH and LQKENI. V was pared by 0 bases and J by 0 bases, with 17 bases between. The CDR3 loop spans 19 amino acids. Here the CDR3 reads CASSPPIGQTIPTNEKLFF. As DNA, the CDR3 is TGTGCCAGCTCACCACCGATCGGGCAGACTATTCCAACTAATGAAAAACTGTTTTTT. The complete variable domain, with remaining parts taken from reference TRBV18 and TRBJ1-4, reads NAGVMQNPRHLVRRRGQEARLRCSPMKGHSHVYWYRQLPEEGLKFMVYLQKENIIDESGMPKERFSAEFPKEGPSILRIQQVVRGDSAAYFCASSPPIGQTIPTNEKLFFGSGTQLSVL.

The chain couples TRBV10-3 to TRBJ2-1, with TRBD1 as a possible D gene (6 bases). Germline V gene data show CDR1 as ENHRY and CDR2 as SYGVKD. CDR3 size: 13 residues. V dropped 11 bases and J dropped 4 bases, with 15 bases sitting between them. CDR3 region: CAVAGTLYNEQFF. CDR3 coding DNA: TGTGCCGTCGCCGGGACACTTTACAATGAGCAGTTCTTC.

The gene calls are TRBV5-1 and TRBJ2-2, with TRBD1 matching 7 bases. V was pared by 7 bases and J by 1 base, with 7 bases of the junction left unmatched. This CDR3 is built from 15 residues. Germline V gene data show CDR1 as SGHRS and CDR2 as YFSETQ. CDR3 in amino acids: CASVEGAENTGELFF. DNA for the CDR3: TGCGCCAGCGTCGAGGGGGCTGAGAACACCGGGGAGCTGTTTTTT.